These T cell receptor beta chains were read from a single sample in a study of blood T cell repertoires in COVID-19. Repertoires were generated with immunoSEQ multiplex PCR, while TCRdb's copy carries only in-frame clones and drops some. The sample carries more than 300,000 clones, about 91% recorded once. What was sequenced was peripheral blood. Receptors originate from a young woman with COVID-19, enrolled during active disease. The CDR3 runs from the conserved cysteine through the conserved F or W.

j_call: TRBJ2-1; v_call: TRBV25-1; cdr3_aa: CASRHTLYNEQFF
j_call: TRBJ1-2; v_call: TRBV2; cdr3_aa: CASRPSAGAGGYTF
j_call: TRBJ1-5; v_call: TRBV30; cdr3_aa: CAWSGGSVNQPQHF
j_call: TRBJ1-1; v_call: TRBV2; cdr3_aa: CASNGPSGAGSSEAFF
j_call: TRBJ1-2; v_call: TRBV5-5; cdr3_aa: CASSALRTANYGYTF
j_call: TRBJ1-1; v_call: TRBV7-9; cdr3_aa: CASSQPPGEYTEAFF
j_call: TRBJ2-2; v_call: TRBV6-5; cdr3_aa: CASRFKNTGELFF
j_call: TRBJ2-2; v_call: TRBV7-2; cdr3_aa: CASSRSAPNTGELFF
j_call: TRBJ2-7; v_call: TRBV19; cdr3_aa: CASTPRDRPYEQYF
j_call: TRBJ1-3; v_call: TRBV3-1/TRBV3-2; cdr3_aa: CASSHRDRGNTIYF
j_call: TRBJ1-5; v_call: TRBV5-6; cdr3_aa: CASTKNAEDRGQPQHF
j_call: TRBJ2-5; v_call: TRBV4-2; cdr3_aa: CASSQEGPGTATTQYF
j_call: TRBJ2-7; v_call: TRBV7-9; cdr3_aa: CASSLGQGMNEQYF
j_call: TRBJ2-7; v_call: TRBV11-2; cdr3_aa: CASSTGFQQYF
j_call: TRBJ1-1; v_call: TRBV7-2; cdr3_aa: CASKPRGEWDGTEAFF
j_call: TRBJ2-3; v_call: TRBV19; cdr3_aa: CASSIGNSGGANGDTQYF
j_call: TRBJ1-6; v_call: TRBV19; cdr3_aa: CASSILWTGISYNSPLHF
j_call: TRBJ1-1; v_call: TRBV9; cdr3_aa: CASSEGTGALAEAFF
j_call: TRBJ1-2; v_call: TRBV19; cdr3_aa: CASSIRTGLGYTF
j_call: TRBJ1-2; v_call: TRBV2; cdr3_aa: CALSEEDRGNGYTF
j_call: TRBJ2-2; v_call: TRBV5-1; cdr3_aa: CASSLVQPSSAGELFF
j_call: TRBJ1-5; v_call: TRBV10-3; cdr3_aa: CATGTLNQPQHF
j_call: TRBJ2-5; v_call: TRBV6-1; cdr3_aa: CASSEGVAGGYQETQYF
j_call: TRBJ1-1; v_call: TRBV6-5; cdr3_aa: CASSRDSNTEAFF
j_call: TRBJ1-4; v_call: TRBV30; cdr3_aa: CAWSSETGGSEKLFF
j_call: TRBJ2-5; v_call: TRBV6-5; cdr3_aa: CASSLGSAGQETQYF
j_call: TRBJ2-5; v_call: TRBV4-2; cdr3_aa: CASSQGVGVGETQYF
j_call: TRBJ2-1; v_call: TRBV3-1/TRBV3-2; cdr3_aa: CASSPLGRPRGGNEQFF
j_call: TRBJ2-1; v_call: TRBV4-3; cdr3_aa: CASSRLASGGENEQFF
j_call: TRBJ1-4; v_call: TRBV27; cdr3_aa: CASSLAARGSEKLFF
j_call: TRBJ1-1; v_call: TRBV2; cdr3_aa: CASSWGQGNTEAFF
j_call: TRBJ1-2; v_call: TRBV6-5; cdr3_aa: CASTATGGSLYGYTF
j_call: TRBJ1-1; v_call: TRBV24-1; cdr3_aa: CATSDSEAANTEAFF
j_call: TRBJ2-3; v_call: TRBV29-1; cdr3_aa: CSVAGPATDTQYF
j_call: TRBJ1-2; v_call: TRBV2; cdr3_aa: CASSDGGDNGYTF
j_call: TRBJ1-3; v_call: TRBV11-3; cdr3_aa: CASSPERFSGNTIYF
j_call: TRBJ1-5; v_call: TRBV7-2; cdr3_aa: CASSLTMDRNQPQHF
j_call: TRBJ2-2; v_call: TRBV2; cdr3_aa: CASSLTRRVGTGELFF
j_call: TRBJ2-5; v_call: TRBV5-1; cdr3_aa: CASSLGLADPKYF
j_call: TRBJ2-3; v_call: TRBV14; cdr3_aa: CASSQGAGWGIRRGADTQYF
j_call: TRBJ2-2; v_call: TRBV19; cdr3_aa: CASSMGSRATGELFF
j_call: TRBJ2-2; v_call: TRBV2; cdr3_aa: CASSETTGSPANTGELFF
j_call: TRBJ1-2; v_call: TRBV19; cdr3_aa: CASSIGGGPGYGYTF